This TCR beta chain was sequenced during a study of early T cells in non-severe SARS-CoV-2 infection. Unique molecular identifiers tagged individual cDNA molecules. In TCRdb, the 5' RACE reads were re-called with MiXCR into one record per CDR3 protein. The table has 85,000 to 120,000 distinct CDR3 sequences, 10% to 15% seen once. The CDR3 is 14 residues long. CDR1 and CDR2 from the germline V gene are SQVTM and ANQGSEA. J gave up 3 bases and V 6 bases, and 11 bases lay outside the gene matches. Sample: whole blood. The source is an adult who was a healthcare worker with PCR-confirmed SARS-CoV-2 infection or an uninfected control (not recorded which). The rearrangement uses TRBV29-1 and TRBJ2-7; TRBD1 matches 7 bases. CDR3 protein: CSVRGFAGGYEQYF. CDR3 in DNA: TGCAGCGTGAGGGGGTTTGCAGGGGGCTACGAGCAGTACTTC.